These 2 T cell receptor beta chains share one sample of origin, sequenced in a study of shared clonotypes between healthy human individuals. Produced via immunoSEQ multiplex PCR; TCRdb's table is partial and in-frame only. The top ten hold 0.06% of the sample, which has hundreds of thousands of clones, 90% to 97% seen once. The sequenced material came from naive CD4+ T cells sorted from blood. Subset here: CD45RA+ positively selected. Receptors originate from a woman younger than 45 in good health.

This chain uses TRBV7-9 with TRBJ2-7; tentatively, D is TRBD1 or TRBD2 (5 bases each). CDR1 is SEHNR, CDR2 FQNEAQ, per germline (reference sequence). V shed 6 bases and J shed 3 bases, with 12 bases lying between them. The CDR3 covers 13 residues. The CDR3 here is CASRRDASYEQYF. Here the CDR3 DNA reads TGTGCCAGCAGAAGGGACGCAAGCTACGAGCAGTACTTC. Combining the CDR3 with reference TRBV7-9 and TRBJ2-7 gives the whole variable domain DTGVSQNPRHKITKRGQNVTFRCDPISEHNRLYWYRQTLGQGPEFLTYFQNEAQLEKSRLLSDRFSAERPKGSFSTLEIQRTEQGDSAMYLCASRRDASYEQYFGPGTRLTVT.

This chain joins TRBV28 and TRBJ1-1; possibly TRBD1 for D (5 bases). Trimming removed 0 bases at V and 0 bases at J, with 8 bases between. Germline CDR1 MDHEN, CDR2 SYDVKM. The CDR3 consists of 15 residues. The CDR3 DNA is TGTGCCAGCAGTTTATGGGGGGAACTGAACACTGAAGCTTTCTTT. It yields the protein CASSLWGELNTEAFF.